Detailed here is one TCR beta chain. Antigen unknown. CDR1 is MNHEY and CDR2 is SVGAGI in the germline V gene. The CDR3 totals 13 residues. With 0 bases removed from V and 7 bases from J, the gap between germline ends came to 6 bases. This specimen comes from a study of CD8+ T cells in alopecia areata. The overall study: The protocol delivered tofacitinib for 6 to 18 months, then withdrew it for 6 months. The investigators scored severity in treated patients by the percentage of affected scalp area. Study-wide points: Lesional scalp, notably in alopecia totalis/universalis, had clonality above that of normal scalp. Scalp clonality, together with expanded CD8+ clones among the top 100, fell significantly with tofacitinib.

RNA was isolated and reverse transcribed to cDNA, the sequencing template. Here immunoSEQ multiplex PCR was the method, and the copy in TCRdb shows in-frame clones only, minus some. The sample shows approximately 100,000 clones, 65% to 90% of them seen only once. The treatment here: oral pan-JAK inhibitor, 5-10 mg twice daily. The sequence derives from a human donor with alopecia areata. The chain joins TRBV6-5 to TRBJ2-2; no reliable D call. This material consisted of CD8+ T cells sorted from blood, taken between weeks 30 and 35, from a patient treated with tofacitinib. The CDR3 is CASSYSGIGELFF. CDR3 nucleotides: TGTGCCAGCAGTTACTCGGGCATCGGGGAGCTGTTTTTT.